This TCR beta chain was sequenced for a study of blood T cell repertoires in COVID-19 (TCRdb year 2020). Describing the broader study: Collaborator samples came from the United States, Italy and Spain and covered acute and convalescent phases of COVID-19. Deeply sampled blood TCRbeta repertoires from subjects exposed to, actively infected with, or recovered from COVID-19 were included in the dataset. A freely available public database, intended as a resource for researchers studying the immune response to SARS-CoV-2, is where the repertoires were released. The material from the prospective study consisted of cDNA or gDNA derived from T cells, B-cell-depleted T cells, or PBMCs. The sample metadata nearly always contained a de-identified subject ID, COVID-19 status, age in years and sex. Samples were obtained from the ongoing ImmuneRACE study (first 160 participants) and from some 1,300 subjects provided by 6 global collaborators. Where HLA class I and class II types were available, the types were taken from metadata supplied by the sample provider, not from assay-based typing. The paper's findings and limits, for the study overall: The quantity of clinical and demographic metadata differed by source and by participant and was supplied without curation.

Enrolling through a virtual design, the prospective study's participants ranged in age from about 18 to 89 years and lived across around 25 United States geographic areas. In the prospective study, cohorts were assigned on the basis of participant-reported clinical history obtained from a screening survey and a study questionnaire. In the prospective study, whole blood, serum and a nasopharyngeal or oropharyngeal swab were collected from each participant by mobile phlebotomists. Additional blood draws and questionnaires over an approximately two-month period could optionally be provided by prospective study participants. Before DNA extraction, prospective study blood samples were shipped either frozen or at room temperature. TCRbeta CDR3 regions were amplified from genomic DNA by means of the immunoSEQ Assay, a bias-controlled multiplex PCR. The published analysis was carried out like this. The number of nucleated cells in each sample was estimated from the amplification of reference gene primers within the assay. To quantify the absolute abundance of each unique TCRbeta CDR3 rearrangement, sequence reads were collapsed and filtered. For each sample, productive Simpson clonality was calculated as the square root of Simpson's diversity index across productive rearrangements. TCRdb carries this immuneACCESS record with in-frame sequences only. Its versions omit some clonotypes, under half of them owing to an unresolved V gene in the studies checked, with the rest unexplained. That table gives V, J and clone size, and the DNA gave D and trimming. This sample gives approximately 220,000 clones in total; 80% to 90% of them show up just once. The ten top clones hold under 4% of the sample.

As to this clone: Its cognate antigen has yet to be identified. No base quality values were provided; no much bigger clone lies one nucleotide off.

This receptor was taken from a woman younger than 35 in a cohort exposed to, infected with or recovered from COVID-19 (not recorded which). The source material was PBMCs or T cells enriched from blood (not recorded which).

The DNA sequence reads TGCGCCAGCAGCTTGGTCGGGACCTACGAGCAGTACTTC. Its protein is CASSLVGTYEQYF. The chain is encoded by TRBV5-1 joined to TRBJ2-7; TRBD2 is a possible D gene, resting on 5 matching bases. Trimming costs V 0 bases and J 2 bases, and their ends lie 6 bases apart. Reading from cysteine to phenylalanine, the CDR3 counts 13 amino acids. CDR3 DNA is the only sequence kept; it has 39 bases, read in frame from the first base. In the germline V gene, CDR1 corresponds to SGHRS and CDR2 to YFSETQ.